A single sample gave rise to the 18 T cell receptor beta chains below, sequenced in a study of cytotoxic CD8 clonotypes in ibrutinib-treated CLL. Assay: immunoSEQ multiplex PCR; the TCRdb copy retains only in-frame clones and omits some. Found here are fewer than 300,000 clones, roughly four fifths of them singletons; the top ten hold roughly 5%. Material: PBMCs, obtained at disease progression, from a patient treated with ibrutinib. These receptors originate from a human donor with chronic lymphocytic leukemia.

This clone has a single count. CDR3 DNA sequence: TGTGCCAGCAGCCCCCGGGACACATACAATGAGCAGTTCTTC. Amino acids: CASSPRDTYNEQFF. The chain carries TRBV11-2 and TRBJ2-1; maybe TRBD1 (6 bases). CDR1 is SGHAT, CDR2 FQNNGV, per germline. V was shortened by 5 bases and J by 4 bases, with 12 bases between the two germline ends. The CDR3 has 14 amino acids.

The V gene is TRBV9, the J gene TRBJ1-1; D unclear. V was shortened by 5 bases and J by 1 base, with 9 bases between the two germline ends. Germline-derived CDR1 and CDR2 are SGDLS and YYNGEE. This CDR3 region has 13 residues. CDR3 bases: TGTGCCAGCAGTGCGACACCGAACACTGAAGCTTTCTTT. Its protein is CASSATPNTEAFF.

The CDR3 here is CASSPQGYGYYEQYF. The CDR3 bases are TGTGCCAGCAGCCCTCAGGGTTACGGGTACTACGAGCAGTACTTC. V usage is TRBV27 and J usage is TRBJ2-7, with a weak D call TRBD1 (5 bases). The V gene's germline CDR1 is MNHEY and CDR2 SMNVEV (reference sequence). Trimming removed 6 bases from V and 3 bases from J, with 18 bases in between. The CDR3 consists of 15 residues.

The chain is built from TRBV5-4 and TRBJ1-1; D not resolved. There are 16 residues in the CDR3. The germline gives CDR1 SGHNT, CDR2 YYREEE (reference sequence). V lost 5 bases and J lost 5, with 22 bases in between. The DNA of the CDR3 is TGTGCCAGCAGTCCGGCCCGAGCCACAACCGGAACTGAAGCTTTCTTT. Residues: CASSPARATTGTEAFF.

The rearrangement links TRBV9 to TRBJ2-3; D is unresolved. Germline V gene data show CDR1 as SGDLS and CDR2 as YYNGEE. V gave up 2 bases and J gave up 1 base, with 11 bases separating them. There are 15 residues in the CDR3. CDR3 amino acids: CASSVLSWGTDTQYF. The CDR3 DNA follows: TGTGCCAGCAGCGTTCTATCTTGGGGCACAGATACGCAGTATTTT. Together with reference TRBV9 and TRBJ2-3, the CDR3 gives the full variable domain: DSGVTQTPKHLITATGQRVTLRCSPRSGDLSVYWYQQSLDQGLQFLIQYYNGEERAKGNILERFSAQQFPDLHSELNLSSLELGDSALYFCASSVLSWGTDTQYFGPGTRLTVL.

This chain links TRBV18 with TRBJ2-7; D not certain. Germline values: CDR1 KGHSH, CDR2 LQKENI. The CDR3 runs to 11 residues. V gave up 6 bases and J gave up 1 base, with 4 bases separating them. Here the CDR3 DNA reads TGTGCCAGCTCCGCATCCTACGAGCAGTACTTC. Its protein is CASSASYEQYF.

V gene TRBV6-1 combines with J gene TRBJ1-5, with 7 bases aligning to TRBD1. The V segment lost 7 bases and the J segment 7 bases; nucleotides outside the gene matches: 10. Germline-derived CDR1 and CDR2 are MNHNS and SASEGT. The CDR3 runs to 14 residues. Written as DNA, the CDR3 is TGTGCCAGCAACGTAGGGGGCGTTCAACAGCCCCAGCATTTT. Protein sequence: CASNVGGVQQPQHF.

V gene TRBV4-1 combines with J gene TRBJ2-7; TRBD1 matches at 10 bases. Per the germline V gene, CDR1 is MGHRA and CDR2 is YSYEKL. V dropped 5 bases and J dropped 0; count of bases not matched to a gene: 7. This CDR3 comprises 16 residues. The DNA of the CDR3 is TGCGCCAGCAGCGATTTGGGACAGGGGTCCTCCTACGAGCAGTACTTC. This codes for CASSDLGQGSSYEQYF.

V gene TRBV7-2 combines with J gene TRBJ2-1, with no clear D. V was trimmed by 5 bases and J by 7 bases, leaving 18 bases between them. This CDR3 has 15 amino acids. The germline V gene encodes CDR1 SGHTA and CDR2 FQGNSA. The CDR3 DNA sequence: TGTGCCAGCAGCACCTGGACGCTGAATGCGAATGAGCAGTTCTTC. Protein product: CASSTWTLNANEQFF.

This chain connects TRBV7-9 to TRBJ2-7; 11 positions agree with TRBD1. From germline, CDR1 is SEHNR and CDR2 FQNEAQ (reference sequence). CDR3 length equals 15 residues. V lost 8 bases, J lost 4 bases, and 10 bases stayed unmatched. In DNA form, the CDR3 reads TGTGCCAGCGAGGAGGTTGGACAGGGGGCATACGAGCAGTACTTC. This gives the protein CASEEVGQGAYEQYF.

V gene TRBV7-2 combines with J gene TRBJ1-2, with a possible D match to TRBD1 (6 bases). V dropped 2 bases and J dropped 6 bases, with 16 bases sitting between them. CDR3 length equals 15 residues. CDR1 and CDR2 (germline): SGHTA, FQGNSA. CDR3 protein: CASSLNPQGSHGYTF. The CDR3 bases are TGTGCCAGCAGCTTAAACCCACAGGGTAGCCATGGCTACACCTTC.

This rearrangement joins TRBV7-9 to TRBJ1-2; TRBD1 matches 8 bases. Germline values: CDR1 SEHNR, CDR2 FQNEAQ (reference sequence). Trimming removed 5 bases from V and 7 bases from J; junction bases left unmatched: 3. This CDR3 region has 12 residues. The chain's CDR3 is CASSQGALGYTF. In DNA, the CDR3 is TGTGCCAGCAGCCAGGGGGCGCTTGGCTACACCTTC.

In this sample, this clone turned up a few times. The CDR3 nucleotides are TGTGCCAGCAGTCGAAGCAGAGCGAACACCGGGGAGCTGTTTTTT. This sequence encodes CASSRSRANTGELFF. The chain employs TRBV11-3 and TRBJ2-2; the D is unclear. Trimming left V 6 bases short and J 0 bases short, with 11 bases between. CDR1 SGHNT and CDR2 YENEEA come from the germline V gene. The CDR3 runs to 15 residues.

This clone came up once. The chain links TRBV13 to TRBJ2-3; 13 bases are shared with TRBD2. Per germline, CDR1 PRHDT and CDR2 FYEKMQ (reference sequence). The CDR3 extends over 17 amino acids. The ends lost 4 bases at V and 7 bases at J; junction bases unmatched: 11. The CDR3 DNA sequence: TGTGCCAGCAGCTCCCCAACTAGCGGGAGGGCCGAAAATACGCAGTATTTT. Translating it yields CASSSPTSGRAENTQYF.

The CDR3: CASSLASVADTQYF. CDR3 in DNA: TGCGCCAGCAGCTTGGCTAGCGTTGCAGATACGCAGTATTTT. The chain combines TRBV5-1 with TRBJ2-3; D perhaps matches TRBD2 (6 bases). V shed 0 bases and J shed 4 bases, with 9 bases lying between them. Germline V gene data show CDR1 as SGHRS and CDR2 as YFSETQ. This CDR3 spans 14 amino acids.

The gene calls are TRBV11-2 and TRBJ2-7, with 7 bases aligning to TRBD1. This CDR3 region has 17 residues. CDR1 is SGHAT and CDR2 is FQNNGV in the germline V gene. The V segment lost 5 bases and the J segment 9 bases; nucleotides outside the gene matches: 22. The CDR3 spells CASSRFHRDSRLLGQYF. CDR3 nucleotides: TGTGCCAGCAGCCGCTTTCATCGGGACAGTCGACTCCTAGGGCAGTACTTC. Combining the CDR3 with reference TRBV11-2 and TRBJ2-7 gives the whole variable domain EAGVAQSPRYKIIEKRQSVAFWCNPISGHATLYWYQQILGQGPKLLIQFQNNGVVDDSQLPKDRFSAERLKGVDSTLKIQPAKLEDSAVYLCASSRFHRDSRLLGQYFGPGTRLTVT.

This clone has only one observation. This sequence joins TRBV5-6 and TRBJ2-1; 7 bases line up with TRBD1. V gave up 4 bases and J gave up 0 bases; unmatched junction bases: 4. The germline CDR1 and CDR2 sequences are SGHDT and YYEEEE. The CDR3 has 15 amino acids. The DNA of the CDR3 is TGTGCCAGCAGCGAGGGGGCAAGCTCCTACAATGAGCAGTTCTTC. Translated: CASSEGASSYNEQFF. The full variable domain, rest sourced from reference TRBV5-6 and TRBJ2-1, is DAGVTQSPTHLIKTRGQQVTLRCSPKSGHDTVSWYQQALGQGPQFIFQYYEEEERQRGNFPDRFSGHQFPNYSSELNVNALLLGDSALYLCASSEGASSYNEQFFGPGTRLTVL.

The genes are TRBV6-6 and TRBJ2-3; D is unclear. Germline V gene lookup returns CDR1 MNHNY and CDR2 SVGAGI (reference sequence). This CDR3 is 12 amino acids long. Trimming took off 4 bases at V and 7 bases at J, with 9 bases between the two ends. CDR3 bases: TGTGCCAGCAGTTCAGCTACCTATACGCAGTATTTT. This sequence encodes CASSSATYTQYF.